The 21 T cell receptor beta chains in this list originate from one sample, sequenced in a study of cytomegalovirus exposure and HLA in healthy donors. PCR primers comprised 60 Vbeta and 13 Jbeta primers. Produced via immunoSEQ multiplex PCR; TCRdb's table is partial and in-frame only. The sample has about 140,000 clones, roughly 78% seen once; the top ten hold just under 3%. Sample: PBMCs. All receptors derive from a female donor in good health and CMV-seronegative.

The chain carries TRBV19 and TRBJ1-2; no reliable D call. This CDR3 region has 13 residues. Germline V gene lookup returns CDR1 LNHDA and CDR2 SQIVND (reference sequence). V was clipped by 5 bases and J by 2 bases, with 9 bases between them. This chain's CDR3 is CASSPHENYGYTF. CDR3 bases: TGTGCCAGTAGTCCCCATGAGAACTATGGCTACACCTTC.

This sequence joins TRBV28 and TRBJ1-4, with a weak D call TRBD1 (5 bases). This CDR3 comprises 12 residues. V shed 4 bases and J shed 8 bases, with 8 bases lying between them. Germline V CDR1 and CDR2: MDHEN, SYDVKM. The DNA of the CDR3 is TGTGCCAGCAGTTCTTACAGGGAAAAACTGTTTTTT. Its translation: CASSSYREKLFF.

A single count supports this clone. CDR3 in amino acids: CASSKGQRNTDTQYF. The CDR3 DNA is TGCGCCAGCAGCAAGGGACAACGAAACACAGATACGCAGTATTTT. This chain uses TRBV4-1 with TRBJ2-3, with D tentatively TRBD1 (6 bases). This CDR3 has 15 residues. Germline V CDR1 and CDR2: MGHRA, YSYEKL. The ends were cut back, 5 bases at V and 2 bases at J, with 14 bases in the middle.

J is TRBJ2-1 and V is TRBV11-2, with 9 nucleotides matching TRBD1. With 2 bases clipped from V and 9 bases from J, the junction kept 11 bases outside the gene matches. The CDR3 length is 16 residues. CDR1 and CDR2 (germline): SGHAT, FQNNGV. The CDR3 nucleotides are TGTGCCAGCAGCTTATTTCCAGGACAGGGGTATATTGAGCAGTTCTTC. Amino acid sequence: CASSLFPGQGYIEQFF.

J is TRBJ1-2 and V is TRBV29-1; a possible D gene is TRBD1 (6 bases). The germline CDR1 and CDR2 sequences are SQVTM and ANQGSEA. Trimming took off 7 bases at V and 4 bases at J, with 13 bases between the two ends. The CDR3 sequence is 12 residues long. This chain's CDR3 is CSATGQSYGYTF. The CDR3 region has the DNA TGCAGCGCCACCGGACAGAGCTATGGCTACACCTTC.

This chain links TRBV30 with TRBJ1-1, with 9 bases matching TRBD1. The J segment lost 5 bases and the V segment lost 4 bases, leaving 5 bases of the junction unmatched. The CDR3 runs 13 residues. The germline CDR1 and CDR2 sequences are GTSNPN and SVGIG (reference sequence). CDR3 in amino acids: CAWNRQGGTEAFF. The CDR3 nucleotides are TGTGCCTGGAACCGACAGGGGGGAACTGAAGCTTTCTTT.

The sample holds one count of this clone. The germline gene is not matched at one end of the junction; a read error may be the cause. This rearrangement joins TRBV5-1 to TRBJ1-2, with D possibly TRBD1 on 5 matching bases. Germline values: CDR1 SGHRS, CDR2 YFSETQ. The CDR3 length is 14 residues. CDR3 nucleotide sequence: TGCGCCAGCAGCTTGGTGGCCGGGGACTATGGCTACCCCTTC. It encodes CASSLVAGDYGYPF.

This clone has only a few counts. The chain is built from TRBV27 and TRBJ1-1, with D possibly matching TRBD1 (5 bases). The V and J ends lost 2 bases and 8 bases respectively, with 9 bases between them. From germline, CDR1 is MNHEY and CDR2 SMNVEV (reference sequence). This CDR3 has 12 amino acids. CDR3 amino acids: CASSLGAGEAFF. CDR3 sequence (DNA): TGTGCCAGCAGTTTAGGGGCAGGGGAAGCTTTCTTT.

V and J are TRBV27 and TRBJ2-5; TRBD1 aligns across 10 bases. Germline V gives CDR1 MNHEY, CDR2 SMNVEV (reference sequence). Trimming removed 0 bases from V and 5 bases from J; junction bases left unmatched: 3. The CDR3 extends over 15 amino acids. CDR3 DNA sequence: TGTGCCAGCAGTTTATCGACAGGGGGCCGGGAGACCCAGTACTTC. Its protein product is CASSLSTGGRETQYF.

This chain uses TRBV28 with TRBJ2-1, with a weak D call TRBD2 (5 bases). Looked up from germline, CDR1 is MDHEN and CDR2 is SYDVKM. Trimming removed 8 bases from V and 6 bases from J, with 17 bases in between. The length of the CDR3 is 14 residues. The CDR3 loop reads CASCFGLKFNEQFF. CDR3 bases: TGTGCCAGCTGCTTTGGACTCAAGTTCAATGAGCAGTTCTTC.

The chain carries TRBV5-1 and TRBJ1-1; D is uncertain. The V and J ends lost 4 bases and 0 bases respectively, with 13 bases between them. CDR3 size: 15 residues. Per germline, CDR1 SGHRS and CDR2 YFSETQ. The CDR3 here is CASSPGRIMNTEAFF. The CDR3 coding sequence is TGCGCCAGCAGCCCGGGGAGGATCATGAACACTGAAGCTTTCTTT.

The chain is built from TRBV5-1 and TRBJ1-2; a weak D match, TRBD1 (5 bases). Deletions cut 4 bases from V and 4 bases from J, with 11 bases between. There are 13 residues in the CDR3. Germline V gives CDR1 SGHRS, CDR2 YFSETQ. The CDR3 region has the DNA TGCGCCAGCAGCCTAACGGACACCTATGGCTACACCTTC. This sequence encodes CASSLTDTYGYTF.

The genes are TRBV19 and TRBJ1-5; D unresolved. With 7 bases removed from V and 3 bases from J, the gap between germline ends came to 16 bases. Germline lookup yields CDR1 LNHDA and CDR2 SQIVND (reference sequence). This CDR3 is 15 amino acids long. The CDR3 region is CASTPWEGINQPQHF. The DNA of the CDR3 is TGTGCCAGTACACCCTGGGAGGGTATCAATCAGCCCCAGCATTTT.

V usage is TRBV5-6 and J usage is TRBJ1-1; the D gene is possibly TRBD1 (5 bases). The CDR3 spans 14 residues. Germline V gene data show CDR1 as SGHDT and CDR2 as YYEEEE. V gave up 2 bases and J gave up 0 bases, with 8 bases separating them. CDR3 nucleotides: TGTGCCAGCAGCTTCAGGGAATTGAACACTGAAGCTTTCTTT. This codes for CASSFRELNTEAFF.

In regard to this clone: The limits of the CDR3 on the DNA are not certain, so only TCRdb's listed CDR3 is given. The rearrangement links TRBV30 to TRBJ1-1; the D segment call TRBD1 is taken from the table without a DNA check. The CDR3 length is 13 residues, termini included. Germline loops: CDR1 GTSNPN, CDR2 SVGIG (reference sequence). CDR3 protein: CAWSAGLSGKLSF.

CDR3: CASSYRTGGYGYTF. The CDR3 DNA sequence: TGTGCCAGCAGCTATCGGACAGGGGGCTATGGCTACACCTTC. The V and J genes are TRBV5-4 and TRBJ1-2; the match to TRBD1 covers 10 bases. V shed 3 bases and J 4 bases; nucleotides not matched to a gene: 3. Germline CDR1 reads SGHNT; CDR2 reads YYREEE (reference sequence). The CDR3 is 14 residues long.

In this sample, this clone turned up once. This chain joins TRBV30 and TRBJ1-5; no clear D. This CDR3 spans 16 amino acids. Per germline, CDR1 GTSNPN and CDR2 SVGIG (reference sequence). V was pared by 2 bases and J by 4 bases, with 18 bases between. CDR3 DNA: TGTGCCTGGAGTCAATTCGGGAGCCCGCATAATCAGCCCCAGCATTTT. Protein sequence: CAWSQFGSPHNQPQHF.

The chain links TRBV15 to TRBJ1-2; D perhaps matches TRBD1 (6 bases). This CDR3 is 16 amino acids long. Trimming cost V 5 bases and J 5 bases, with 21 bases left between them. Germline CDR1 reads LNHNV; CDR2 reads YYDKDF (reference sequence). The CDR3: CATSGRLTGTKYGYTF. The DNA for the CDR3 is TGTGCCACCAGCGGACGACTCACCGGGACAAAATATGGCTACACCTTC.

V usage is TRBV9 and J usage is TRBJ2-1; TRBD1 is a possible D gene (5 bases). CDR3 length equals 15 residues. The V end was cut by 4 bases, the J end by 4 bases, with 15 bases between. Germline lookup yields CDR1 SGDLS and CDR2 YYNGEE. The CDR3 loop is CASSPPPGQYNEQFF. The CDR3 DNA sequence: TGTGCCAGCAGCCCCCCCCCAGGGCAGTACAATGAGCAGTTCTTC.

The chain is built from TRBV5-1 and TRBJ1-1; 10 bases fit TRBD1. Germline-derived CDR1 and CDR2 are SGHRS and YFSETQ. Germline trimming cut 0 bases from V and 2 bases from J; bases unmatched to any gene: 7. The CDR3 loop spans 17 amino acids. CDR3 DNA: TGCGCCAGCAGCTTGGAGGCGACAGGGGGCCGTAACACTGAAGCTTTCTTT. Translating it yields CASSLEATGGRNTEAFF.

This clone was detected a few times. This rearrangement joins TRBV27 to TRBJ2-1; D may be TRBD1 (5 bases). V gave up 6 bases and J gave up 7 bases, with 13 bases separating them. There are 13 residues in the CDR3. CDR1 and CDR2 from the germline V gene are MNHEY and SMNVEV (reference sequence). CDR3 nucleotide sequence: TGTGCCAGCAGCTATATACAGGAAAATGAGCAGTTCTTC. Translating gives CASSYIQENEQFF.